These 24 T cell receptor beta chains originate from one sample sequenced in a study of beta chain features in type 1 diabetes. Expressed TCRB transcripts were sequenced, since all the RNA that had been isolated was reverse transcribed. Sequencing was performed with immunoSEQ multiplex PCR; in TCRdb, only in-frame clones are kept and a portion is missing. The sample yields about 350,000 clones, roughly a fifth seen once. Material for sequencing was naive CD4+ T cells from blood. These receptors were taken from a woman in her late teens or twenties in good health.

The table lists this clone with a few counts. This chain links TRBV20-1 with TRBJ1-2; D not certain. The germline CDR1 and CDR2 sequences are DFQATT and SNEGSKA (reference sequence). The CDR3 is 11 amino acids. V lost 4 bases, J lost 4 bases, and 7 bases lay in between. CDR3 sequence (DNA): TGCAGTGCTACTCAGGCCTATGGCTACACCTTC. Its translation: CSATQAYGYTF.

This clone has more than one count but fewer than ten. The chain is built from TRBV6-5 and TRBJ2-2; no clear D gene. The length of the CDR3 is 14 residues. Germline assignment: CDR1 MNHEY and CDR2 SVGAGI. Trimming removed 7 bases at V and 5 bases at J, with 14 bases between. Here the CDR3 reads CASKDGFGTGELFF. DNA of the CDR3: TGTGCCAGCAAAGACGGGTTCGGGACCGGGGAGCTGTTTTTT.

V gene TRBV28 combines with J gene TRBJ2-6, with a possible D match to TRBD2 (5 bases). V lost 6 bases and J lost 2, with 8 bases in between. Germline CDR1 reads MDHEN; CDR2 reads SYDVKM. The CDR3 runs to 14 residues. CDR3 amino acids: CASSGGPGANVLTF. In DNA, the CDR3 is TGTGCCAGCAGCGGAGGTCCTGGGGCCAACGTCCTGACTTTC.

The CDR3 sequence is CASSINRYNQPQHF. As DNA, the CDR3 is TGTGCCAGCAGTATCAACAGATACAATCAGCCCCAGCATTTT. The V call is TRBV6-5, the J call TRBJ1-5; D not certain. With 5 bases removed from V and 3 bases from J, the gap between germline ends came to 11 bases. The CDR3 runs to 14 residues. Germline CDR1 and CDR2: MNHEY and SVGAGI.

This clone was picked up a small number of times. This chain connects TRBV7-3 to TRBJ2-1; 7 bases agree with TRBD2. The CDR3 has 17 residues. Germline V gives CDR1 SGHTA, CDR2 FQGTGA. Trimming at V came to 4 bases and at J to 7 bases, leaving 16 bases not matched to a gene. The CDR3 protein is CASSSPPGLHIRNEQFF. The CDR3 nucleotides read TGTGCCAGCAGCTCTCCTCCGGGACTACACATTCGGAATGAGCAGTTCTTC.

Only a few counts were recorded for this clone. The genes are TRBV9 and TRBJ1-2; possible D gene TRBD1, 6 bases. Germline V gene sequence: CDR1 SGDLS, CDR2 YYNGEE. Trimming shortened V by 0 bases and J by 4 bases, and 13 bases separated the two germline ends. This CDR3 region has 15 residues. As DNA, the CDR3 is TGTGCCAGCAGCGTAGCGTCAGGGGCCTTCTATGGCTACACCTTC. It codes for CASSVASGAFYGYTF. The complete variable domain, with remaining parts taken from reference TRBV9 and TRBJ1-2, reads DSGVTQTPKHLITATGQRVTLRCSPRSGDLSVYWYQQSLDQGLQFLIQYYNGEERAKGNILERFSAQQFPDLHSELNLSSLELGDSALYFCASSVASGAFYGYTFGSGTRLTVV.

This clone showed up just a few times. The CDR3 here is CASSLGSEGTEAFF. CDR3 bases: TGTGCCAGCAGCTTAGGGTCAGAGGGTACTGAAGCTTTCTTT. The J gene is TRBJ1-1, the V gene TRBV13; D is unclear. Trimming shortened V by 0 bases and J by 5 bases, and 10 bases separated the two germline ends. The CDR3 totals 14 residues. CDR1 and CDR2 (germline): PRHDT, FYEKMQ (reference sequence).

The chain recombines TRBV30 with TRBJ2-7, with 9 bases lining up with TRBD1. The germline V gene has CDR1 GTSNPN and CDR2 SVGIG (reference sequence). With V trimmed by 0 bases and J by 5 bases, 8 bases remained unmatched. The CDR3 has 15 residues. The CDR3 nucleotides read TGTGCCTGGAGTGTCATCGGACAGGGGCCAGACGAGCAGTACTTC. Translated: CAWSVIGQGPDEQYF.

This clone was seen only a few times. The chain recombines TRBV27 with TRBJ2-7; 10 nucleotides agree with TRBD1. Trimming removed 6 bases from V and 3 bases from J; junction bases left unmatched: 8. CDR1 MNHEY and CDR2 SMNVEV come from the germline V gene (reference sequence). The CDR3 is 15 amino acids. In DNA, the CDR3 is TGTGCCAGCAGCAGGGTGACAGGGGGCCTCTACGAGCAGTACTTC. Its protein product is CASSRVTGGLYEQYF.

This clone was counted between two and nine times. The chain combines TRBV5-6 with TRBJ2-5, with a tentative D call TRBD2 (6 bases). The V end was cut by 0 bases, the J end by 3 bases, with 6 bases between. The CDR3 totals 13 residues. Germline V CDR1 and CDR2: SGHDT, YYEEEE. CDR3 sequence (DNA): TGTGCCAGCAGCTTGGTAGCGGAAGAGACCCAGTACTTC. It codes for CASSLVAEETQYF.

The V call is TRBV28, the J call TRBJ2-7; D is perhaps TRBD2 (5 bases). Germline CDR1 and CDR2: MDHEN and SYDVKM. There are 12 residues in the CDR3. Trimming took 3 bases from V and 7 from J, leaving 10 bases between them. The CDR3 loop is CASSFRRGEQYF. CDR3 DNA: TGTGCCAGCAGTTTTCGACGGGGAGAGCAGTACTTC. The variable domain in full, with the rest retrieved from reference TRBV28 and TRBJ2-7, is DVKVTQSSRYLVKRTGEKVFLECVQDMDHENMFWYRQDPGLGLRLIYFSYDVKMKEKGDIPEGYSVSREKKERFSLILESASTNQTSMYLCASSFRRGEQYFGPGTRLTVT.

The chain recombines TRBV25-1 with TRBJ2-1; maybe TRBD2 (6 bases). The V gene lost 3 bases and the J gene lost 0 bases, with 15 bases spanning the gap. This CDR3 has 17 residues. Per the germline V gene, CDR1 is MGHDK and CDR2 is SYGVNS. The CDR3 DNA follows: TGTGCCAGCAGTGAGGGCGCCCAGCGGGCCTCCTACAATGAGCAGTTCTTC. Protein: CASSEGAQRASYNEQFF.

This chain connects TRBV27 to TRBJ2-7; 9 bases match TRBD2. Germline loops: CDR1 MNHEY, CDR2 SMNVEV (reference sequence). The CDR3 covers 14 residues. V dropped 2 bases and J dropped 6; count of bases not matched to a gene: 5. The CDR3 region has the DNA TGTGCCAGCAGTTTAGGGCTAGCGGGAACCGAGCAGTACTTC. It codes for CASSLGLAGTEQYF.

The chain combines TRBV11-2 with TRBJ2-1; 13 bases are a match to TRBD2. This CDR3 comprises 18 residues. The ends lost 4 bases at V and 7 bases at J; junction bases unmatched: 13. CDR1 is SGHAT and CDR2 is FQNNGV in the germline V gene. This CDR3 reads CASSSRGGLAGERNEQFF. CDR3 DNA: TGTGCCAGCAGCTCTAGAGGCGGACTAGCGGGGGAGAGGAATGAGCAGTTCTTC.

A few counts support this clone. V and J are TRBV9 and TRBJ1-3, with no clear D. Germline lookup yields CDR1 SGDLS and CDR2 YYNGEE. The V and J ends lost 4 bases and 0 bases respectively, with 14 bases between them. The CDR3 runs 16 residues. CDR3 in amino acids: CASSPFDTTSGNTIYF. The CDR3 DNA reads TGTGCCAGCAGCCCCTTTGACACCACCTCTGGAAACACCATATATTTT.

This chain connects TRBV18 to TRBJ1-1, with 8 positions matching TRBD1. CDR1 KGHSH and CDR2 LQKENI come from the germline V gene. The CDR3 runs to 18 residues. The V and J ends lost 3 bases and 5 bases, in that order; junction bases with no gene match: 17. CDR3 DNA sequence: TGTGCCAGCTCACCGGCGAGGACAGGGAAGGCATTCCTTACTGAAGCTTTCTTT. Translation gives CASSPARTGKAFLTEAFF. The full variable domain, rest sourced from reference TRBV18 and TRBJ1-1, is NAGVMQNPRHLVRRRGQEARLRCSPMKGHSHVYWYRQLPEEGLKFMVYLQKENIIDESGMPKERFSAEFPKEGPSILRIQQVVRGDSAAYFCASSPARTGKAFLTEAFFGQGTRLTVV.

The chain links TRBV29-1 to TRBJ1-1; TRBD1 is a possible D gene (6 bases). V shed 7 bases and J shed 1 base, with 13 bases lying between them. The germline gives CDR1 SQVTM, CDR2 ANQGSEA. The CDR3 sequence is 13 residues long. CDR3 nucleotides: TGCAGCGCCTCGACAGGACAGAACACTGAAGCTTTCTTT. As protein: CSASTGQNTEAFF.

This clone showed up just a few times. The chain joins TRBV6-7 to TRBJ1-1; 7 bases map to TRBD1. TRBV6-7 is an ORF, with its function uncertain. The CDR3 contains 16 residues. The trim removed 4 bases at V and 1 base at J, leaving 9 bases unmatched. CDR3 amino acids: CASSCAHRGTNTEAFF. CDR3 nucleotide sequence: TGTGCCAGCAGTTGTGCTCACAGGGGCACGAACACTGAAGCTTTCTTT.

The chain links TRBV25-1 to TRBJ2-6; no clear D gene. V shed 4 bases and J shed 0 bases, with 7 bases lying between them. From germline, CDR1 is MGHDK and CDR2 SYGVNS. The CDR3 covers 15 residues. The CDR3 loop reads CASSGSGSGANVLTF. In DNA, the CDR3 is TGTGCCAGCAGTGGGTCAGGCTCTGGGGCCAACGTCCTGACTTTC.

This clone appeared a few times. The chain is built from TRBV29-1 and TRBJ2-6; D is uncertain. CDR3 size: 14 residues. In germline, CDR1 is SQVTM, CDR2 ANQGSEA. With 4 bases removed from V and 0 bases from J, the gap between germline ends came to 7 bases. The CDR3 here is CSVARGSGANVLTF. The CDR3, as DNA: TGCAGCGTTGCCCGAGGCTCTGGGGCCAACGTCCTGACTTTC.

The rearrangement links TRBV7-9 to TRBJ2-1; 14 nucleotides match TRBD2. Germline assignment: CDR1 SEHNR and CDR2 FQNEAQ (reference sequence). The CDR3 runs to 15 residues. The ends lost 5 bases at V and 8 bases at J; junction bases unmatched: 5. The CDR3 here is CASSPGTSGSDEQFF. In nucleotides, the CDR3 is TGTGCCAGCAGCCCCGGGACTAGCGGGAGCGATGAGCAGTTCTTC.

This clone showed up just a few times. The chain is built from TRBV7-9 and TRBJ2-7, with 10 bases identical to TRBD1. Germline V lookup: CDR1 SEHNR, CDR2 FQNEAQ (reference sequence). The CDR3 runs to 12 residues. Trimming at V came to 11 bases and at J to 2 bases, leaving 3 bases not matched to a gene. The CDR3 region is CAGGQGAYEQYF. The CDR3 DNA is TGTGCCGGTGGACAGGGGGCCTACGAGCAGTACTTC. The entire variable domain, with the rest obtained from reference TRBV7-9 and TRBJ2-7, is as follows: DTGVSQNPRHKITKRGQNVTFRCDPISEHNRLYWYRQTLGQGPEFLTYFQNEAQLEKSRLLSDRFSAERPKGSFSTLEIQRTEQGDSAMYLCAGGQGAYEQYFGPGTRLTVT.

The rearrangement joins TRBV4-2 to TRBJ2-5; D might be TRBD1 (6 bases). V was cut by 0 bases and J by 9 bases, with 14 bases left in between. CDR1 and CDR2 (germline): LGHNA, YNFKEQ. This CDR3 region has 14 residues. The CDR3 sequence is CASSQELTGRPQYF. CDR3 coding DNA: TGTGCCAGCAGCCAAGAGTTGACAGGCCGGCCCCAGTACTTC.

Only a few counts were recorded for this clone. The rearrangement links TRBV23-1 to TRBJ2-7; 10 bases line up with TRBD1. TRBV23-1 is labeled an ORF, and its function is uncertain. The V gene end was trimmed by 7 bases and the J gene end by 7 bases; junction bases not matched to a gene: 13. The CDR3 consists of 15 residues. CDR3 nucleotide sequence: TGCGCCAGCATCCGAGGGGGACAGGGGCATGGGGAGCAGTACTTC. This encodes CASIRGGQGHGEQYF.